The sequence of this T cell receptor beta chain was determined in a study of T-cell reconstitution after alpha-beta-depleted transplantation in children. Unique molecular identifiers were used to barcode this TCRbeta library. Each CDR3 protein gets one entry after TCRdb re-called the PCR reads with MiXCR. The sample has about 500,000 distinct CDR3 sequences, around a third seen once; the top ten hold 2% to 3%. This CDR3 spans 15 amino acids. After removal of 8 bases from V and 1 base from J, the junction contained 7 bases not matched to a gene. CDR1 and CDR2 from the germline V gene are MNHNS and SASEGT.

The source was PBMCs from the stem cell graft donor, collected from the stem cell graft. The V and J genes are TRBV6-1 and TRBJ1-5; 8 bases fit TRBD1. The receptor comes from a human donor who donated a stem cell graft to a child with aplastic anemia. The chain's CDR3 is CASAKDRASNQPQHF. CDR3 coding DNA: TGTGCCAGCGCCAAGGACAGGGCAAGCAATCAGCCCCAGCATTTT.